Reported below is one T cell receptor (beta chain). Its target is not known. One end of the junction does not line up with germline, which may come from a read error. These data originate in a study of Ad26.COV2.S vaccination and SARS-CoV-2 variants. Study summary: In the study, Ad26.COV2.S was injected intramuscularly once, or twice 56 days apart.

The CDR3 has 12 residues. Germline V gene data show CDR1 as SNHLY and CDR2 as FYNNEI. Study-level findings and limits: Vaccine recipients had higher spike-specific TCR breadth than placebo recipients. Breadth and depth estimates from TCRs may understate total T cell responses.

The treatment is: some 20 received Ad26.COV2.S at low or high dose, single or two shots; 5 received placebo; per-sample allocation not given. Day 63 after the first vaccine or placebo injection was the time point for sampling. Donation came from an adult in Boston who was aged 18-55 years. TCRdb keeps only in-frame clones here, not all; method: immunoSEQ multiplex PCR. This table holds approximately 400,000 clones, around four fifths found once. The sample in question was peripheral blood, obtained in a trial of Ad26.COV2.S vaccine versus placebo. This clonotype originated in a person between 18 and 65 years old who received the Ad26.COV2.S COVID-19 vaccine or a placebo. The chain employs TRBV2 and TRBJ2-7, with D tentatively TRBD1 or TRBD2 (6 bases each). This CDR3 reads CASSEEFRGGNF. CDR3 nucleotides: TGTGCCAGCAGTGAAGAGTTCAGAGGGGGGAACTTC.